The TCR beta chain described here comes from a study of blood T cell repertoires in COVID-19. The CDR3 is 18 residues long. V dropped 0 bases and J dropped 0; count of bases not matched to a gene: 7. Germline V gene sequence: CDR1 SGHTA, CDR2 FQGTGA. This clone was recorded once. TCRdb keeps only in-frame clones here, not all; method: immunoSEQ multiplex PCR. The repertoire holds over 35,000 clones, with about 86% as singletons. The sequencing input was peripheral blood. The genes are TRBV7-3 and TRBJ2-1; 8 bases are a match to TRBD2. The sequence was collected from a human donor with acute or convalescent COVID-19. The donor label of this sample is uncertain. CDR3 amino acids: CASSLTAGALSSYNEQFF. CDR3 sequence (DNA): TGTGCCAGCAGCTTAACAGCGGGGGCCCTAAGCTCCTACAATGAGCAGTTCTTC.